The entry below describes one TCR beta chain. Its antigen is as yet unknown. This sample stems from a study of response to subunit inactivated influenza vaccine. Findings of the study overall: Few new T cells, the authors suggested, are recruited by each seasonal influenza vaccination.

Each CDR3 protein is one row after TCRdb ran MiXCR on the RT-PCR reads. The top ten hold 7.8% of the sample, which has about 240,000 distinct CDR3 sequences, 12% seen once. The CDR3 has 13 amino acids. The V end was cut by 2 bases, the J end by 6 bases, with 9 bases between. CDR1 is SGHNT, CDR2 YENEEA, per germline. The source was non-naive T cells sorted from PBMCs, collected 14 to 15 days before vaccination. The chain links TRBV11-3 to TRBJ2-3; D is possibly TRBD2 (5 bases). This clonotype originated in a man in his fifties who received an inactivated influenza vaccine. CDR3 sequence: CASSLSGYDTQYF. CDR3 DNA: TGTGCCAGCAGCTTAAGCGGCTACGATACGCAGTATTTT.